One and the same sample provided the 26 T cell receptor beta chains below, sequenced in a study of T cell responses to AZD1222 COVID-19 vaccine. TCRdb's table, derived via immunoSEQ multiplex PCR, lists solely in-frame clones and lacks some. This sample yields about 55,000 clones, of which 70% to 90% are seen a single time; 3.5% to 4% belongs to the top ten. The material sequenced was peripheral blood, taken on day 0 of AZD1222 vaccination. The receptors originated from an adult in good health.

This clone was recorded only once. In nucleotides, the CDR3 is TGTGCCAGCAGCCAAGATAGAGACAGGGGTTCTAACTATGGCTACACCTTC. It specifies CASSQDRDRGSNYGYTF. The J gene is TRBJ1-2, the V gene TRBV4-2; 8 bases are a match to TRBD1. V dropped 0 bases and J dropped 0; count of bases not matched to a gene: 6. Germline V gene sequence: CDR1 LGHNA, CDR2 YNFKEQ. This CDR3 comprises 17 residues.

To note about this clone: Relative to the germline gene, one junction end is altered; a read error may explain this. The rearrangement links TRBV28 to TRBJ2-7, with TRBD2 matching 8 bases. The CDR3 extends over 17 amino acids. Germline loops: CDR1 MDHEN, CDR2 SYDVKM. The CDR3 reads CASNLKAGALGSYEQYF. CDR3 coding DNA: TGTGCCAGCAATTTAAAAGCGGGGGCCCTTGGGTCCTACGAGCAGTACTTC.

This chain links TRBV9 with TRBJ2-3; D gene ambiguous. CDR3 length: 12 amino acids. V shed 2 bases and J shed 4 bases, with 5 bases lying between them. Germline V gene sequence: CDR1 SGDLS, CDR2 YYNGEE. This CDR3 is CASSVLPDTQYF. DNA of the CDR3: TGTGCCAGCAGCGTTCTCCCAGATACGCAGTATTTT.

The V gene is TRBV2, the J gene TRBJ2-5; 7 nucleotides align to TRBD1. CDR3 length: 15 amino acids. CDR1 and CDR2 (germline): SNHLY, FYNNEI. V was clipped by 5 bases and J by 3 bases; unmatched bases: 9. The CDR3 DNA sequence: TGTGCCAGCAGTAGTACGGGACAGATAGAAGAGACCCAGTACTTC. Residues: CASSSTGQIEETQYF.

The genes are TRBV19 and TRBJ1-6; tentatively, D is TRBD1 (5 bases). V lost 3 bases and J lost 9, with 12 bases in between. The CDR3 loop spans 14 amino acids. The germline CDR1 and CDR2 sequences are LNHDA and SQIVND (reference sequence). The CDR3 region has the DNA TGTGCCAGTAGTATTCAGGGAAGCTCTTCACCCCTCCACTTT. It codes for CASSIQGSSSPLHF.

This chain links TRBV12-3 or TRBV12-4 with TRBJ1-1; 7 positions agree with TRBD1. This CDR3 region has 13 residues. The junction had 2 bases not matched to a gene; V was cut back by 3 bases and J by 4 bases. CDR3 protein: CASSFRGGTEAFF. In DNA form, the CDR3 reads TGTGCCAGCAGTTTCAGGGGGGGCACTGAAGCTTTCTTT.

The chain recombines TRBV19 with TRBJ1-2; no reliable D call. With 3 bases removed from V and 4 bases from J, the gap between germline ends came to 15 bases. CDR1 is LNHDA, CDR2 SQIVND, per germline (reference sequence). There are 15 residues in the CDR3. The CDR3 region is CASSMLTAPGYGYTF. CDR3 DNA sequence: TGTGCCAGTAGTATGCTAACGGCCCCTGGCTATGGCTACACCTTC.

The J gene is TRBJ2-4, the V gene TRBV6-2 or TRBV6-3; tentatively, D is TRBD2 (5 bases). The CDR3 runs to 14 residues. Trimming removed 7 bases from V and 6 bases from J, with 16 bases in between. Germline CDR1 MNHEY, CDR2 SVGEGT. The DNA for the CDR3 is TGTGCCAGCACCCCCACGAGGGCTGGAAACATTCAGTACTTC. This encodes CASTPTRAGNIQYF.

This chain connects TRBV5-1 to TRBJ2-1; a possible D gene is TRBD2 (6 bases). Germline assignment: CDR1 SGHRS and CDR2 YFSETQ. The CDR3 extends over 15 amino acids. V gave up 2 bases and J gave up 0 bases, with 9 bases separating them. This CDR3 reads CASSLAGSSYNEQFF. CDR3 bases: TGCGCCAGCAGCTTAGCGGGCAGCTCCTACAATGAGCAGTTCTTC.

The chain joins TRBV4-1 to TRBJ2-5; a weak D match, TRBD1 (6 bases). Germline assignment: CDR1 MGHRA and CDR2 YSYEKL. Trimming left V 1 base short and J 6 bases short, with 12 bases between. The CDR3 has 14 residues. The CDR3 region has the DNA TGCGCCAGCAGCCAAGCTCCAGGGGAGAAGACCCAGTACTTC. This translates into CASSQAPGEKTQYF.

This chain connects TRBV3-1 (or the pseudogene TRBV3-2) to TRBJ2-7; TRBD2 is a possible D gene (6 bases). The CDR3 covers 15 residues. From germline, CDR1 is LGHDT and CDR2 YNNKEL (reference sequence). The V end was cut by 4 bases, the J end by 0 bases, with 13 bases between. The CDR3 DNA reads TGTGCCAGCAGCCCCATGGGAGGAACCTCCTACGAGCAGTACTTC. This encodes CASSPMGGTSYEQYF.

This CDR3 is CASSEGWGRFTDTQYF. As DNA, the CDR3 is TGTGCCAGCAGTGAGGGTTGGGGACGATTCACAGATACGCAGTATTTT. This rearrangement joins TRBV6-4 to TRBJ2-3; the D call may be TRBD1 or TRBD2 (5 bases each). The CDR3 runs 16 residues. Germline CDR1 is MRHNA and CDR2 is SNTAGT. V was clipped by 3 bases and J by 2 bases, with 15 bases between them.

V is TRBV5-1 and J is TRBJ2-1, with 9 bases fitting TRBD2. CDR3 length: 15 amino acids. The trim removed 0 bases at V and 5 bases at J, leaving 3 bases unmatched. Germline CDR1 SGHRS, CDR2 YFSETQ. The CDR3: CASSLEASGDNEQFF. For the CDR3, the DNA is TGCGCCAGCAGCTTGGAGGCTAGCGGGGACAATGAGCAGTTCTTC.

The chain carries TRBV4-1 and TRBJ1-5, with 7 bases fitting TRBD1. CDR1 MGHRA and CDR2 YSYEKL come from the germline V gene. The V segment lost 0 bases and the J segment 0 bases; nucleotides outside the gene matches: 8. The CDR3 length is 18 residues. This CDR3 reads CASSQDPGQSYSNQPQHF. The CDR3 nucleotides are TGCGCCAGCAGCCAAGATCCGGGACAGTCTTATAGCAATCAGCCCCAGCATTTT.

This chain connects TRBV19 to TRBJ2-2, with D possibly being TRBD1 (6 bases). The V gene's germline CDR1 is LNHDA and CDR2 SQIVND (reference sequence). Trimming stripped 4 bases from V and 0 bases from J, with 12 bases between. The CDR3 contains 16 residues. CDR3 sequence reads: CASSTGQSSNTGELFF. The CDR3 bases are TGTGCCAGTAGTACCGGACAGTCCTCGAACACCGGGGAGCTGTTTTTT.

CDR3 nucleotide sequence: TGTGCCAGCAGCTTCAGGCTGATGAACACTGAAGCTTTCTTT. This encodes CASSFRLMNTEAFF. The rearrangement joins TRBV5-6 to TRBJ1-1; no clear D. From germline, CDR1 is SGHDT and CDR2 YYEEEE. The CDR3 contains 14 residues. Trimming shortened V by 2 bases and J by 0 bases, and 8 bases separated the two germline ends.

The V call is TRBV3-1 (or the pseudogene TRBV3-2), the J call TRBJ1-1, with 7 bases identical to TRBD1. J gave up 6 bases and V 1 base, and 2 bases lay outside the gene matches. The germline gives CDR1 LGHDT, CDR2 YNNKEL (reference sequence). The CDR3 has 13 residues. The CDR3 loop is CASSQGTGAEAFF. CDR3 DNA: TGTGCCAGCAGCCAAGGGACAGGAGCTGAAGCTTTCTTT.

This clone has just one count. CDR3 coding DNA: TGTGCCAGCAGTGACGGACAGGGCTTCACCGGGGAGCTGTTTTTT. Translating it yields CASSDGQGFTGELFF. This sequence joins TRBV6-1 and TRBJ2-2; 8 bases align to TRBD1. CDR3 size: 15 residues. Trimming cost V 3 bases and J 4 bases; bases outside gene matches: 4. Germline lookup yields CDR1 MNHNS and CDR2 SASEGT.

This clone appeared once. V gene TRBV19 combines with J gene TRBJ1-5; no clear D. Deletions cut 5 bases from V and 3 bases from J, with 11 bases between. The germline V gene encodes CDR1 LNHDA and CDR2 SQIVND (reference sequence). The CDR3 runs 14 residues. DNA for the CDR3: TGTGCCAGTAGTCTTTCCCTCGCCAATCAGCCCCAGCATTTT. As protein: CASSLSLANQPQHF.

This chain links TRBV6-5 with TRBJ1-5, with 7 bases fitting TRBD1. This CDR3 has 14 amino acids. V was pared by 6 bases and J by 4 bases, with 6 bases of the junction left unmatched. Germline V gene sequence: CDR1 MNHEY, CDR2 SVGAGI. The CDR3 nucleotides read TGTGCCAGCAGGGAGACAGGGACTAATCAGCCCCAGCATTTT. Translated: CASRETGTNQPQHF.

The V gene is TRBV6-5, the J gene TRBJ2-3, with TRBD2 matching 7 bases. The CDR3 contains 16 residues. V lost 0 bases, J lost 6 bases, and 9 bases stayed unmatched. The V gene's germline CDR1 is MNHEY and CDR2 SVGAGI. The CDR3 loop reads CASSYSIAGVGDTQYF. The CDR3 bases are TGTGCCAGCAGTTACTCGATCGCGGGGGTGGGGGATACGCAGTATTTT.

The chain links TRBV28 to TRBJ2-2; TRBD2 aligns across 11 bases. V was pared by 8 bases and J by 4 bases, with 6 bases of the junction left unmatched. This CDR3 spans 15 amino acids. Germline assignment: CDR1 MDHEN and CDR2 SYDVKM. Written as DNA, the CDR3 is TGTGCCAGCGGACTAGCGGGTGGTGGCACCGGGGAGCTGTTTTTT. Its translation: CASGLAGGGTGELFF.

The count of this clone is one. The chain couples TRBV29-1 to TRBJ2-7, with 8 bases lining up with TRBD1. With 5 bases clipped from V and 0 bases from J, the junction kept 6 bases outside the gene matches. CDR1 SQVTM and CDR2 ANQGSEA come from the germline V gene. CDR3 length equals 14 residues. CDR3 bases: TGCAGCGTTCTGGACAGGGCCTCCTCCTACGAGCAGTACTTC. Encoded protein: CSVLDRASSYEQYF.

The chain employs TRBV9 and TRBJ2-2; 7 bases align to TRBD1. The CDR3 contains 16 residues. CDR1 SGDLS and CDR2 YYNGEE come from the germline V gene. The J segment lost 1 base and the V segment lost 3 bases, leaving 6 bases of the junction unmatched. CDR3 loop: CASSAAGTVNTGELFF. The CDR3 region has the DNA TGTGCCAGCAGCGCCGCCGGGACAGTGAACACCGGGGAGCTGTTTTTT. The full variable domain, its missing parts supplied by reference TRBV9 and TRBJ2-2, is DSGVTQTPKHLITATGQRVTLRCSPRSGDLSVYWYQQSLDQGLQFLIQYYNGEERAKGNILERFSAQQFPDLHSELNLSSLELGDSALYFCASSAAGTVNTGELFFGEGSRLTVL.

The chain carries TRBV12-3 or TRBV12-4 and TRBJ1-1; D is undetermined. Trimming removed 4 bases from V and 1 base from J, with 4 bases in between. This CDR3 contains 12 residues. In DNA, the CDR3 is TGTGCCAGCAGTTATACGAACACTGAAGCTTTCTTT. Translated, it gives CASSYTNTEAFF.

This chain uses TRBV14 with TRBJ1-1; D gene ambiguous. The CDR3 has 15 residues. V shed 0 bases and J shed 4 bases, with 12 bases lying between them. CDR1 is SGHDN, CDR2 FVKESK, per germline. Written as DNA, the CDR3 is TGTGCCAGCAGCCAAGAGGGAGCCGAGCGCACTGAAGCTTTCTTT. This translates into CASSQEGAERTEAFF.